The present TCR beta chain was sequenced within a study of blood T cell repertoires in COVID-19. Study in general: There were acute and convalescent COVID-19 samples, and they came from the United States, Italy and Spain.

Germline CDR1 SGHTA, CDR2 FQGTGA. This CDR3 has 14 residues. V was pared by 5 bases and J by 7 bases, with 17 bases between. Profiled with immunoSEQ multiplex PCR; TCRdb holds only in-frame clones, not every one. The sample lists approximately 170,000 clones; approximately 90% were seen once. The source is a man aged 45-65 years who had recovered from COVID-19. The V call is TRBV7-3, the J call TRBJ2-5; no clear D. Sequencing used peripheral blood. CDR3 in amino acids: CASSPSRLIGTQYF. The CDR3 nucleotides read TGTGCCAGCAGCCCCTCTAGGTTAATCGGGACCCAGTACTTC.